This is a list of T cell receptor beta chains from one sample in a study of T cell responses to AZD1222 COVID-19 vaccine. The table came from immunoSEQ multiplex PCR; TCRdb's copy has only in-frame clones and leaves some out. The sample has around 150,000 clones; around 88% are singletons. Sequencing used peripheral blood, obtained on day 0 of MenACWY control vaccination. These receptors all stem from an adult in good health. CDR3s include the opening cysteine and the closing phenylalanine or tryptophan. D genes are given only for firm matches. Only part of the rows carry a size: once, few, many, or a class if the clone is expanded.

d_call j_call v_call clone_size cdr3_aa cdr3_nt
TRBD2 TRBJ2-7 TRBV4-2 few CASSHLGLAADYEQYF TGTGCCAGCAGCCATCTGGGACTAGCCGCGGATTACGAGCAGTACTTC
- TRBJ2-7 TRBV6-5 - CASSYIGGPGYEQYF TGTGCCAGCAGTTACATAGGGGGTCCCGGCTACGAGCAGTACTTC
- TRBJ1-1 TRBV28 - CASSFTGTTPGAFF TGTGCCAGCAGTTTTACCGGGACGACACCGGGGGCTTTCTTT
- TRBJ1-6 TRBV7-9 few CASSLGRGRNSPLHF TGTGCCAGCAGCTTAGGCAGGGGTCGTAATTCACCCCTCCACTTT
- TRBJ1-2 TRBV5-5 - CASSGDGGGTNYGYTF TGTGCCAGCAGCGGCGACGGAGGGGGGACTAACTATGGCTACACCTTC
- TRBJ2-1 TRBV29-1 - CSVEGGTYNEQFF TGCAGCGTTGAAGGGGGGACCTACAATGAGCAGTTCTTC
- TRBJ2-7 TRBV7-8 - CASSLRAGTSYTQYF TGTGCCAGCAGCCTCCGGGCCGGGACTTCTTATACGCAGTACTTC
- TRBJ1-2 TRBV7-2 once CASSLGRQTTIYGYTF TGTGCCAGCAGCTTAGGGAGGCAGACGACTATCTATGGCTACACCTTC
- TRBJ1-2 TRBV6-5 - CASSYRGTGYGYTF TGTGCCAGCAGTTACCGGGGTACGGGCTATGGCTACACCTTC
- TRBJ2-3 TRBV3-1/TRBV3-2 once CASSHWTTTDTQYF TGTGCCAGCAGCCACTGGACTACCACAGATACGCAGTATTTT
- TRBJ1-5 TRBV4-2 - CASSQGLSNQPQHF TGTGCCAGCAGTCAGGGCCTTAGCAATCAGCCCCAGCATTTT
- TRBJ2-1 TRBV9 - CASSGPKGEQFF TGTGCCAGCAGCGGACCGAAGGGTGAGCAGTTCTTC
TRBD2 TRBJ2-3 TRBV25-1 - CASSEYSGIAGTDTQYF TGTGCCAGCAGTGAATATTCAGGTATAGCGGGGACAGATACGCAGTATTTT
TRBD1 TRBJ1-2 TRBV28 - CASSSVLGTGGYTF TGTGCCAGCAGCTCCGTTCTAGGGACAGGCGGCTACACCTTC